This paragraph covers one TCR beta chain sequence. The CDR3 contains 17 residues. Looked up from germline, CDR1 is SGHKS and CDR2 is YYEKEE (reference sequence). V gave up 4 bases and J gave up 5 bases; unmatched junction bases: 6. The sample is drawn from a study of shared clonotypes between healthy human individuals. Produced via immunoSEQ multiplex PCR; TCRdb's table is partial and in-frame only. The sample has 450,000 to 550,000 clones, around 79% seen once. None of the donors, who were healthy HIV-negative adults, had recently had acute infections or vaccinations. Sample: PBMCs. The gene calls are TRBV5-5 and TRBJ2-2; the match to TRBD2 covers 15 bases. This TCR was sampled from a woman aged 40 to 50 in good health. Some clones in this sample may be carry-over from other donors' samples. This CDR3 is CASSRTSGRAGTGELFF. The DNA for the CDR3 is TGTGCCAGCAGCCGGACTAGCGGGAGGGCCGGGACCGGGGAGCTGTTTTTT.